This entry features one TCR beta chain sequence. Living in under 30 US areas, the participants were between roughly 18 and 89 years of age. Assignments of participants to cohorts depended upon their own reported clinical history. The CDR3 totals 15 residues. V dropped 1 base and J dropped 10; count of bases not matched to a gene: 4. The germline V gene has CDR1 LGHNA and CDR2 YNFKEQ. These data are taken from a study of blood T cell repertoires in COVID-19. The assay was immunoSEQ multiplex PCR, and TCRdb's table has in-frame clones only and misses some. The repertoire consists of about 190,000 clones, with 70% to 85% occurring once and the leading ten covering around 5.2%.

This TCR was sampled from a woman aged 55-69 years with acute COVID-19. The V and J genes are TRBV4-2 and TRBJ2-1, with 13 positions matching TRBD2. Input material: PBMCs or T cells enriched from blood (not recorded which). The CDR3 loop reads CASSQATSGGSEQFF. The CDR3 bases are TGTGCCAGCAGCCAAGCGACTAGCGGGGGGTCGGAGCAGTTCTTC.